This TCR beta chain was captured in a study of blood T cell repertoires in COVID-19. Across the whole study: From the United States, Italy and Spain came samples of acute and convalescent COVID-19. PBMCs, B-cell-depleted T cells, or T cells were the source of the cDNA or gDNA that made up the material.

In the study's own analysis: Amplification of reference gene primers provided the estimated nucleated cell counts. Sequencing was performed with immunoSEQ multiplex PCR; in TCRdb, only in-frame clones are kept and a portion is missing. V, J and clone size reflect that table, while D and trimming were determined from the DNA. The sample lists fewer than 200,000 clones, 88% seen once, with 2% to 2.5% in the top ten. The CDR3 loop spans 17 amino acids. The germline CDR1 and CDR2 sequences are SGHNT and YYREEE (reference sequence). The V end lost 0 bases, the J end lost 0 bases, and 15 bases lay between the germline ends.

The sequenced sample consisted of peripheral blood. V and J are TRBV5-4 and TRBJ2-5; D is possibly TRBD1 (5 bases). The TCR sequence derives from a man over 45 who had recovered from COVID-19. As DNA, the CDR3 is TGTGCCAGCAGCTTGGGAACAGGTGAGTGTAACCAAGAGACCCAGTACTTC. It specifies CASSLGTGECNQETQYF.